By share of the sample, the clone carrying this T cell receptor beta chain is large. Its specificity is unknown. These data are taken from a study of lung T cells in sarcoidosis with Löfgren's syndrome. About the study: Löfgren's syndrome patients were the main repertoire analysis focus. Study-wide findings and caveats: The most expanded V genes in Löfgren's patients were reportedly TRAV12-1 and TRBV2. Shared TRAV12-1 and TRBV2 CDR3 motifs across Löfgren's syndrome patients reportedly suggested public CD4+ TCRs.

Using its own MiXCR run on the reads, TCRdb lists one record per CDR3 protein. Of 400 to 500 distinct CDR3 sequences in the sample, approximately 25% were seen once. This CDR3 comprises 15 residues. Trimming stripped 6 bases from V and 2 bases from J, with 17 bases between. This TCR was sampled from a human donor with sarcoidosis (Löfgren's syndrome or another form), or a control subject (not recorded which). The chain joins TRBV12-3 or TRBV12-4 to TRBJ2-7; D is undetermined. The sequenced material came from CD4+ T cells from bronchoalveolar lavage. As DNA, the CDR3 is TGTGCCAGCAGCCTAACTGACATTGCCGCCTACGAGCAGTACTTC. Translation: CASSLTDIAAYEQYF.